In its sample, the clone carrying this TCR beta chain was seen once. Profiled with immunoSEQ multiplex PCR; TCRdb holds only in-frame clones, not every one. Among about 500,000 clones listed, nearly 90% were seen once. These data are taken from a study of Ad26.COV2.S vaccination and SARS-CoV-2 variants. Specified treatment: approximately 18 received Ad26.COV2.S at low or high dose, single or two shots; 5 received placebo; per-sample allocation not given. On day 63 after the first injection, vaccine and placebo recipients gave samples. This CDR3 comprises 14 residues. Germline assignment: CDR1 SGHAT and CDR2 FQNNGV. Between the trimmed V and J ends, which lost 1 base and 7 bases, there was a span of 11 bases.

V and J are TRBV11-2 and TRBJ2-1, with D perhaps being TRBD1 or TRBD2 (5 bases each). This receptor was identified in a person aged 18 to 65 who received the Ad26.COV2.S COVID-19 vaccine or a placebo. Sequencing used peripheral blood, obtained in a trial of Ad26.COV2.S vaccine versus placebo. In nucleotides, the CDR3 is TGTGCCAGCAGCTTAGTGGGGGTTGGGAATGAGCAGTTCTTC. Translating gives CASSLVGVGNEQFF. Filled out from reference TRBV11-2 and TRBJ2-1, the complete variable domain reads EAGVAQSPRYKIIEKRQSVAFWCNPISGHATLYWYQQILGQGPKLLIQFQNNGVVDDSQLPKDRFSAERLKGVDSTLKIQPAKLEDSAVYLCASSLVGVGNEQFFGPGTRLTVL.